This T cell receptor (beta chain) was captured in a study of tumor-infiltrating lymphocytes in primary liver carcinoma. The wider study: The patients, men and women alike, were aged 30 to 69 years. Each of the growths was stage T1-T3 N0M0, extending roughly 4.2 to 11 cm across.

Germline values: CDR1 SGHNT, CDR2 YENEEA. The length of the CDR3 is 16 residues. Study-level results: CD8+ and CD4+ repertoires went uncompared, the samples being bulk unsorted.

Synthesis of TCR beta cDNA was carried out from 500 ng total RNA with a constant-region primer. Slightly modified ARM-PCR, run as three nested multiplex PCR rounds, produced the TCR beta libraries. With TRBV1-TRBV30 forward primers and a C-beta reverse primer, the first two PCR rounds were run for 10 to 11 cycles each. TCRdb re-called the multiplex PCR reads through MiXCR, storing one row per CDR3 protein. This table holds some 180,000 distinct CDR3 sequences, about 60% found once. On this clonotype: Antigen: not known. A junction boundary mismatches the germline segment, possibly from a read error.

In addition to blood RNA drawn from unsorted whole blood, germline DNA was extracted. The V call is TRBV11-3, the J call TRBJ2-6; D remains ambiguous. The specimen was peripheral blood. This receptor was identified in a man aged 40-55 years with primary liver carcinoma and hepatitis B virus infection. The CDR3: CASSLVISSVANVLTF. CDR3 in DNA: TGTGCCAGTAGCTTAGTTATTAGCTCTGTGGCCAACGTCCTGACTTTC.